This record concerns one T cell receptor beta chain sequence. The sample comes from a study of shared clonotypes between healthy human individuals. CDR3 length: 17 amino acids. CDR1 is LNHNV and CDR2 is YYDKDF in the germline V gene (reference sequence). The V segment lost 1 base and the J segment 3 bases; nucleotides outside the gene matches: 11. The assay was immunoSEQ multiplex PCR, and TCRdb's table has in-frame clones only and misses some. The sample lists roughly 1 million clones, around 76% seen once, with about 1.5% in the top ten. The TCR sequence derives from a man younger than 35 in good health. The sequenced sample was memory CD4+ T cells sorted from blood. Subset here: CD45RA-negative fraction. The J gene is TRBJ2-7, the V gene TRBV15; 8 bases agree with TRBD2. Here the CDR3 reads CATSRVPKSGSHYEQYF. The CDR3 DNA reads as TGTGCCACCAGCAGAGTCCCCAAAAGCGGGAGTCACTACGAGCAGTACTTC.